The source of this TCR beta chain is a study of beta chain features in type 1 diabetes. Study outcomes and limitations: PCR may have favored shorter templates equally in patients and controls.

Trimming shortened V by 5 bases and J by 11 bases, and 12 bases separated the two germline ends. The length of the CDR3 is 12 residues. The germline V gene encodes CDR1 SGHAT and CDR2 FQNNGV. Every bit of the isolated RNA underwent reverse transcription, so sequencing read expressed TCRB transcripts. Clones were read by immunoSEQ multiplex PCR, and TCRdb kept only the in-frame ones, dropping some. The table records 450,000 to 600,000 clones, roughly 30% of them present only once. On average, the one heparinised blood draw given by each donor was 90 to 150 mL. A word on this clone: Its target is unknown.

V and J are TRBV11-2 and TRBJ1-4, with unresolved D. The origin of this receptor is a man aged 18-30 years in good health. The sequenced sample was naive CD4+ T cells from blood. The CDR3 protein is CASSNSDRKLFF. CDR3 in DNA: TGTGCCAGCAGCAACAGTGATCGGAAACTGTTTTTT.